This paragraph reports one T cell receptor (beta chain). The target antigen is unknown. This sample was taken from a study of a mutant IDH1 vaccine in newly diagnosed glioma. Across the study: Previous care, which was radiotherapy, temozolomide, or both, most often involved both. Study results and limitations: It was about 92% of patients that developed vaccine-induced immune responses.

Time point in this sample: baseline, week 1 (first vaccination visit). The treatment here: pre-vaccination baseline after standard-of-care therapy. Tumors from donors were new WHO grade 3 or 4 IDH1-mutant astrocytomas with ATRX loss. V shed 7 bases and J shed 0 bases, with 13 bases lying between them. This CDR3 region has 14 residues. In germline, CDR1 is SGHRS, CDR2 YFSETQ. Repertoires were generated with immunoSEQ multiplex PCR, while TCRdb's copy carries only in-frame clones and drops some. The data hold around 56,000 clones, with more than 90% observed a single time. The TCR comes from a man aged 50-59 years with glioma. Sequences were derived from PBMCs, sampled from a glioma patient treated with radiotherapy, temozolomide or both. V is TRBV5-1 and J is TRBJ1-2; D gene unclear. The CDR3 region has the DNA TGCGCCAGCTTCGACGGAAGCTCTAACTATGGCTACACCTTC. It codes for CASFDGSSNYGYTF.